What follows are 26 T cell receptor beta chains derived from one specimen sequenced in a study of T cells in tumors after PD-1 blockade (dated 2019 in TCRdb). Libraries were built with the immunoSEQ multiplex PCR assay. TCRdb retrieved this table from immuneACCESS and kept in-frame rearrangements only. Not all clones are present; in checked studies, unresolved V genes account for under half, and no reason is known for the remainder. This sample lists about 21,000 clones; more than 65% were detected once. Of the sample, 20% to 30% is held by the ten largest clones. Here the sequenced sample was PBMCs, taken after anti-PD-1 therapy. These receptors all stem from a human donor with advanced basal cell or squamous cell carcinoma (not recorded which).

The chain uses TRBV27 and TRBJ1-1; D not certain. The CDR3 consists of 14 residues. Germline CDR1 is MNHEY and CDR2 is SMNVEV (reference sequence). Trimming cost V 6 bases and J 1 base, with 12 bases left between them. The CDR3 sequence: CASRTYGENTEAFF. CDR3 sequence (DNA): TGTGCCAGCAGGACCTACGGGGAGAACACTGAAGCTTTCTTT.

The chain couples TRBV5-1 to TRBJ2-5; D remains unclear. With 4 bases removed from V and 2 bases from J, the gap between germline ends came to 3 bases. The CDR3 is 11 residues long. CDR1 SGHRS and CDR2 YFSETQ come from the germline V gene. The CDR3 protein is CASSRQETQYF. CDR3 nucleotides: TGCGCCAGCAGCCGACAAGAGACCCAGTACTTC. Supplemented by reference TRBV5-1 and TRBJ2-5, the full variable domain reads KAGVTQTPRYLIKTRGQQVTLSCSPISGHRSVSWYQQTPGQGLQFLFEYFSETQRNKGNFPGRFSGRQFSNSRSEMNVSTLELGDSALYLCASSRQETQYFGPGTRLLVL.

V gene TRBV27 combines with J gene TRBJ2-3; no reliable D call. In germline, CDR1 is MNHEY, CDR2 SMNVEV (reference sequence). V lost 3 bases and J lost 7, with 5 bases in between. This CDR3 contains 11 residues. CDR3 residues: CASSLGYTQYF. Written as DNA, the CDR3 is TGTGCCAGCAGTTTGGGGTATACGCAGTATTTT.

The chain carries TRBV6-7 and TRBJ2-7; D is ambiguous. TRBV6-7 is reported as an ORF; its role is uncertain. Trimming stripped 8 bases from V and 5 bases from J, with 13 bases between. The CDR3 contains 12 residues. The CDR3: CASSSPLHEQYF. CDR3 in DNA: TGTGCCAGCTCTAGTCCGCTCCACGAGCAGTACTTC.

The CDR3 loop is CASSQPGGTGAATEAFF. The CDR3, as DNA: TGCGCCAGCAGCCAGCCGGGGGGGACAGGGGCGGCCACTGAAGCTTTCTTT. The V call is TRBV5-1, the J call TRBJ1-1; 10 nucleotides agree with TRBD1. Germline CDR1 and CDR2: SGHRS and YFSETQ. There are 17 residues in the CDR3. The ends lost 4 bases at V and 4 bases at J; junction bases unmatched: 13.

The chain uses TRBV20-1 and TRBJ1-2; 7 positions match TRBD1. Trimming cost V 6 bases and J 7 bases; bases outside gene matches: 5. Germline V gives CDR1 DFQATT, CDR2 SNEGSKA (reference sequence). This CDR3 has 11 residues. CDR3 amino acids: CSASGGFGYTF. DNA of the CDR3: TGCAGTGCCTCAGGGGGATTTGGCTACACCTTC.

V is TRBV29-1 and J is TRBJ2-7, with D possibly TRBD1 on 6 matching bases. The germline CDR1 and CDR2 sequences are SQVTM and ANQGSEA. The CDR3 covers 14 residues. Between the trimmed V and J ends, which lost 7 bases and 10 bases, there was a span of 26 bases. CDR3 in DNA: TGCAGCGCAACTTCGACAGGAACTTCTCACTCCCAGTACTTC. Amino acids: CSATSTGTSHSQYF.

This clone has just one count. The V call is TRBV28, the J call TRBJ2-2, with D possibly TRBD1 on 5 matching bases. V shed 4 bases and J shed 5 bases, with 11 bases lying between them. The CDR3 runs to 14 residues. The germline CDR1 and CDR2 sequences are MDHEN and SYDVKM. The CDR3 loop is CASSSSGWTGELFF. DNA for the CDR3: TGTGCCAGCAGTTCTTCAGGGTGGACCGGGGAGCTGTTTTTT.

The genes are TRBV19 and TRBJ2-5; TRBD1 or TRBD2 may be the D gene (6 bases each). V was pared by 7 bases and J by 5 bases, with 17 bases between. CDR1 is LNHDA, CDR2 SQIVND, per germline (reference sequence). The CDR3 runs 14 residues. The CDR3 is CASTTTSGAETQYF. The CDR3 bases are TGTGCCAGTACCACCACCTCGGGGGCCGAGACCCAGTACTTC.

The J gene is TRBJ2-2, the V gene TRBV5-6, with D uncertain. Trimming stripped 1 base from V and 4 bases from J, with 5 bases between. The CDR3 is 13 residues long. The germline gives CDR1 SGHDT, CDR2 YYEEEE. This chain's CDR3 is CASSLWGTGELFF. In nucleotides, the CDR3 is TGTGCCAGCAGCTTGTGGGGCACCGGGGAGCTGTTTTTT.

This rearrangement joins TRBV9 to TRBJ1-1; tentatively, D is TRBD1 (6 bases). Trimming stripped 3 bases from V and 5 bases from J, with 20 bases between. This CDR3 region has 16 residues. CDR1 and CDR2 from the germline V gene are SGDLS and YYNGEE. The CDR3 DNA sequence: TGTGCCAGCAGCGGGCGTGGGGGGCTTGAGGGGACTGAAGCTTTCTTT. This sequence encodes CASSGRGGLEGTEAFF.

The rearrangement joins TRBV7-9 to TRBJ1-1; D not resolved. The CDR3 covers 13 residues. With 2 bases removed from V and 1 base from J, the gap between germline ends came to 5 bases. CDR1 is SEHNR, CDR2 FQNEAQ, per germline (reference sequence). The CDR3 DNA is TGTGCCAGCAGCTTATTGGGGAACACTGAAGCTTTCTTT. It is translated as CASSLLGNTEAFF.

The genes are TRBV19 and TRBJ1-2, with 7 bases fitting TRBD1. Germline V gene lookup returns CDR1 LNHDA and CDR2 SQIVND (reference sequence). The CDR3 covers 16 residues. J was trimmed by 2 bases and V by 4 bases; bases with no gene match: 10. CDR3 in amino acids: CASSNPGDSKNYGYTF. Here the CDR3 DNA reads TGTGCCAGTAGTAACCCCGGGGACAGCAAAAACTATGGCTACACCTTC.

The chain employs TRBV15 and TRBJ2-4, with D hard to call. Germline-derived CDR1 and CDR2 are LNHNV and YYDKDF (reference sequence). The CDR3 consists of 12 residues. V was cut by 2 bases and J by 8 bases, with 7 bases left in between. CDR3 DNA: TGTGCCACCAGCAGAAATAAGGACATTCAGTACTTC. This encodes CATSRNKDIQYF.

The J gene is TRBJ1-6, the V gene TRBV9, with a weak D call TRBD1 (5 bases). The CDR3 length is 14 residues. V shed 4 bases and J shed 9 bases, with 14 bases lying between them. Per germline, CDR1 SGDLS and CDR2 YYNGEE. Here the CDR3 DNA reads TGTGCCAGCAGCACGGAAGTGGGGGGTTCACCCCTCCACTTT. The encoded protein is CASSTEVGGSPLHF. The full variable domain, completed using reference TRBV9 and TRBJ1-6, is DSGVTQTPKHLITATGQRVTLRCSPRSGDLSVYWYQQSLDQGLQFLIQYYNGEERAKGNILERFSAQQFPDLHSELNLSSLELGDSALYFCASSTEVGGSPLHFGNGTRLTVT.

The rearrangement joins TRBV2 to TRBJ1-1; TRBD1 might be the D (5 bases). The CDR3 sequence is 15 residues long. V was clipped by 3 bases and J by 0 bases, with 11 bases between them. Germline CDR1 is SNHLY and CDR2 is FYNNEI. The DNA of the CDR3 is TGTGCCAGCAGTGAGGACGACAGCATGAACACTGAAGCTTTCTTT. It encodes CASSEDDSMNTEAFF.

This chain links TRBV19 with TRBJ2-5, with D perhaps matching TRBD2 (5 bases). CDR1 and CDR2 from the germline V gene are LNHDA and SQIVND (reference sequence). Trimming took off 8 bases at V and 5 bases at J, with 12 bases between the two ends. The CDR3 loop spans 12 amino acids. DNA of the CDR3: TGTGCCAGTGGCGGACGAGGGGAGACCCAGTACTTC. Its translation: CASGGRGETQYF.

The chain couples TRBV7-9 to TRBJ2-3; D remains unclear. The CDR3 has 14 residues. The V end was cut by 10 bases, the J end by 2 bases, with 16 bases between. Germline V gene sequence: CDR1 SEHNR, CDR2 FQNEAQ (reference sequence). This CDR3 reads CATESGRLTDTQYF. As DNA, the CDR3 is TGTGCCACCGAAAGTGGACGCCTCACAGATACGCAGTATTTT.

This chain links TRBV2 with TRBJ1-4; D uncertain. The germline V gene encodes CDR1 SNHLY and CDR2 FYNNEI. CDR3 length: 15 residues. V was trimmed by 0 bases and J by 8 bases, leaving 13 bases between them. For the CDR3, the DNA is TGTGCCAGCAGTGAAGCACAAGGAGGCGGAGAAAAACTGTTTTTT. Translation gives CASSEAQGGGEKLFF.

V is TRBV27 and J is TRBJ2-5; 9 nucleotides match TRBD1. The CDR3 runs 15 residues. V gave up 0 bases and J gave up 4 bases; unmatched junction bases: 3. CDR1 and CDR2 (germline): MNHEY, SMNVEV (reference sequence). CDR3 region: CASSLSGQGRETQYF. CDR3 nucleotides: TGTGCCAGCAGTTTATCGGGACAGGGCCGAGAGACCCAGTACTTC.

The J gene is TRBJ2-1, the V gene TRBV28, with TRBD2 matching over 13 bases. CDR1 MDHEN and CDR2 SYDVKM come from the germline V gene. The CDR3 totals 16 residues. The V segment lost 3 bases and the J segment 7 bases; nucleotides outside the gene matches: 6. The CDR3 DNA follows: TGTGCCAGCAGTTTCCTGGGACTAGCGGGACGGAATGAGCAGTTCTTC. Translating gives CASSFLGLAGRNEQFF.

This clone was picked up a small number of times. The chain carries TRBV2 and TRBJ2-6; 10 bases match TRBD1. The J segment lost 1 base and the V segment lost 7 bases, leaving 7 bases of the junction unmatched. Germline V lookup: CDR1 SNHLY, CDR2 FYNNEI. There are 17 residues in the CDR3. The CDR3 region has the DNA TGTGCCAGCATGGGCGGACAGGGGGTTTCTGGGGCCAACGTCCTGACTTTC. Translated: CASMGGQGVSGANVLTF.

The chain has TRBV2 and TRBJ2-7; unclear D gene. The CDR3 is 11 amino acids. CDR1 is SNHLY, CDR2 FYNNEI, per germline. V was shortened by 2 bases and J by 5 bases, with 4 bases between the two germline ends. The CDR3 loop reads CASSESHEQYF. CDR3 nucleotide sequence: TGTGCCAGCAGTGAAAGCCACGAGCAGTACTTC.

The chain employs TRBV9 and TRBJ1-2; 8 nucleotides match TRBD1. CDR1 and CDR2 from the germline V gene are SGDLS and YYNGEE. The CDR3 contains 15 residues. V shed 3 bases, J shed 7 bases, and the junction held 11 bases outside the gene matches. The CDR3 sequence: CASSETPGGVSGYTF. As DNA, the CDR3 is TGTGCCAGCAGCGAAACCCCAGGGGGCGTATCTGGCTACACCTTC.

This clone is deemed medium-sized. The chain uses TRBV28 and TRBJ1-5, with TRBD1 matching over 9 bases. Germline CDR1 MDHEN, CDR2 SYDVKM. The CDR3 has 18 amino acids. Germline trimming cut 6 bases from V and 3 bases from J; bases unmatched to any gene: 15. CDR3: CASRSLGETGGYNQPQHF. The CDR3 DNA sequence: TGTGCCAGCAGGTCCCTGGGGGAGACAGGGGGTTACAATCAGCCCCAGCATTTT.

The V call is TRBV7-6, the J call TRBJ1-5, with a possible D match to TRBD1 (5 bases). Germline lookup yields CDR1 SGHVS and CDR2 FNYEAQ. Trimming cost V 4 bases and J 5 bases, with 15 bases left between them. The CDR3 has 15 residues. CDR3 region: CASSSGPLVDQPQHF. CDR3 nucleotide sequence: TGTGCCAGCAGCTCGGGACCACTGGTGGATCAGCCCCAGCATTTT. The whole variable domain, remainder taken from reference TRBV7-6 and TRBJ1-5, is GAGVSQSPRYKVTKRGQDVALRCDPISGHVSLYWYRQALGQGPEFLTYFNYEAQQDKSGLPNDRFSAERPEGSISTLTIQRTEQRDSAMYRCASSSGPLVDQPQHFGDGTRLSIL.